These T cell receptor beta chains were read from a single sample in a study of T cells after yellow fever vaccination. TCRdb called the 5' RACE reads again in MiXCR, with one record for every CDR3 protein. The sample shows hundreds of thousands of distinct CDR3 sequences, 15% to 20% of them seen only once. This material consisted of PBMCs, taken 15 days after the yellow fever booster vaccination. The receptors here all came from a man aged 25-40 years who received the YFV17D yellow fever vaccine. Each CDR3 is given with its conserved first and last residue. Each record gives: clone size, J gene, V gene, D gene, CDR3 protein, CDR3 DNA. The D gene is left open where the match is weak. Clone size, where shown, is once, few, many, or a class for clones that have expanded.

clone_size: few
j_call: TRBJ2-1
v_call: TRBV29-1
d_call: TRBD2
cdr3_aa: CSVVGTSGYNEQFF
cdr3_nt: TGCAGCGTTGTGGGTACTAGCGGATACAATGAGCAGTTCTTC

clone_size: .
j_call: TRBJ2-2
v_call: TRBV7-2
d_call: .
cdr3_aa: CASRKEIGELFF
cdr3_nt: TGTGCCAGCAGAAAAGAGATCGGGGAGCTGTTTTTT

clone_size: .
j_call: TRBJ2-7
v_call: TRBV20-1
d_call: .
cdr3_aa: CSARDLGESYEQYF
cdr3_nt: TGCAGTGCTAGAGATTTAGGCGAATCCTACGAGCAGTACTTC

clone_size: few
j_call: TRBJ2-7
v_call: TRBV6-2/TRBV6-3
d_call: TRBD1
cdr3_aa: CASRDRVLDEQYF
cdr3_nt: TGTGCCAGCAGGGACAGGGTCCTTGACGAGCAGTACTTC

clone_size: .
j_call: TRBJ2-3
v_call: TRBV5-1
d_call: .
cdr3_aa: CASSLDISTDTQYF
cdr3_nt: TGCGCCAGCAGCCTGGACATTAGCACAGATACGCAGTATTTT

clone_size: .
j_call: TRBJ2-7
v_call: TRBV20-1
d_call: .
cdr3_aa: CSARDRDRGSPYEQYF
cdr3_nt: TGCAGTGCTAGAGATCGGGACCGGGGCTCCCCCTACGAGCAGTACTTC

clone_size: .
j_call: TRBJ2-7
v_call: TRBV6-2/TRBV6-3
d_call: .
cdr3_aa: CASRAGGTYEQYF
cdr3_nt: TGTGCCAGCAGGGCCGGGGGAACCTACGAGCAGTACTTC

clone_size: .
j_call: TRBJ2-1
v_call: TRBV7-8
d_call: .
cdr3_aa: CASSKLRDRNEQFF
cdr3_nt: TGTGCCAGCAGCAAGCTAAGGGACCGCAATGAGCAGTTCTTC

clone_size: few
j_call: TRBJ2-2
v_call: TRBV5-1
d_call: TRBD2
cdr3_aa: CASTQTASGREGELFF
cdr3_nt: TGCGCCTCTACCCAGACTGCTAGCGGGAGAGAAGGGGAGCTGTTTTTT

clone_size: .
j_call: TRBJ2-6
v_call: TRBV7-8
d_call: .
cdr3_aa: CASSPVVMAGANVLTF
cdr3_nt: TGTGCCAGCAGCCCCGTCGTGATGGCTGGGGCCAACGTCCTGACTTTC